These T cell receptor beta chains were read from a single sample in a study of blood T cells in healthy people across ages. TCRdb independently ran MiXCR on the 5' RACE reads; one entry per CDR3 protein. The data show approximately 880,000 distinct CDR3 sequences, approximately 49% seen once. The sample comprised blood. The source of these receptors is a man younger than 45 in good health. Both conserved end residues are part of each CDR3. D genes are given only for firm matches. Size tells how often a clone was seen (once, few, many) or the class of an expanded clone, and some rows leave it out.

D: TRBD1; V: TRBV29-1; size: few; J: TRBJ2-7; DNA: TGCAGCGTCGAAGAGGACAGGGGCGAGCAGTACTTC; CDR3: CSVEEDRGEQYF
D: TRBD1; V: TRBV28; size: few; J: TRBJ2-7; DNA: TGTGCCAGCAGTTCCCCACCGGGACAGGGACCCTACGAGCAGTACTTC; CDR3: CASSSPPGQGPYEQYF
D: -; V: TRBV3-1; size: few; J: TRBJ1-2; DNA: TGTGCCAGCAGCCAACTGAACTATGGCTACACCTTC; CDR3: CASSQLNYGYTF
D: -; V: TRBV25-1; size: many; J: TRBJ2-5; DNA: TGTGCCAGCAGTGATTTTAGGACAGTCCAAGAGACCCAGTACTTC; CDR3: CASSDFRTVQETQYF
D: -; V: TRBV6-2/TRBV6-3; size: few; J: TRBJ1-5; DNA: TGTGCCACTCAGGACGGTAGCAATCAGCCCCAGCATTTT; CDR3: CATQDGSNQPQHF
D: TRBD2; V: TRBV7-2; size: -; J: TRBJ2-5; DNA: TGTGCCAGCAGCTTAAAGACTAGCGGGGTTAAAGAGACCCAGTACTTC; CDR3: CASSLKTSGVKETQYF
D: TRBD1; V: TRBV6-6; size: -; J: TRBJ2-7; DNA: TGTGCCAGCAGTTACTACAGGGGACCCTACGAGCAGTACTTC; CDR3: CASSYYRGPYEQYF
D: -; V: TRBV11-2; size: many; J: TRBJ2-1; DNA: TGTGCCAGCAGTGTCGGAGGAGCCTATGAGCAGTTCTTC; CDR3: CASSVGGAYEQFF
D: -; V: TRBV12-3/TRBV12-4; size: -; J: TRBJ1-2; DNA: TGTGCCAGCAGCGCAAATCCTCGGCGGGGCTACACCTTC; CDR3: CASSANPRRGYTF
D: TRBD2; V: TRBV9; size: few; J: TRBJ2-1; DNA: TGTGCCAGCAGCGCGCTGATGACTAGCGGGGGTAATGAGCAGTTCTTC; CDR3: CASSALMTSGGNEQFF
D: -; V: TRBV10-3; size: -; J: TRBJ1-2; DNA: TGTGCCATCACCCAAGGTGGAGGGCTCTATGGCTACACCTTC; CDR3: CAITQGGGLYGYTF
D: TRBD1; V: TRBV28; size: -; J: TRBJ1-4; DNA: TGTGCCAGCAGTTCCCGGGACAGTGAAAAACTGTTTTTT; CDR3: CASSSRDSEKLFF
D: -; V: TRBV11-1; size: few; J: TRBJ1-2; DNA: TGTGCCAGCAGCCCCGGACCCTTGGATGGCTACACCTTC; CDR3: CASSPGPLDGYTF
D: -; V: TRBV7-2; size: few; J: TRBJ2-1; DNA: TGTGCCAGCAGCTTACTCGGGGGCAAGGGTGAGCAGTTCTTC; CDR3: CASSLLGGKGEQFF
D: -; V: TRBV7-7; size: once; J: TRBJ1-1; DNA: TGTGCTAGCCTCTATCGGGGGAGAGGGGACACTGAAGCTTTCTTT; CDR3: CASLYRGRGDTEAFF
D: -; V: TRBV2; size: -; J: TRBJ2-7; DNA: TGTGCCAGCCAAGACGGATCTAGGGGCGAGCAGTACTTC; CDR3: CASQDGSRGEQYF
D: TRBD2; V: TRBV7-2; size: -; J: TRBJ2-2; DNA: TGTGCCAGCAGCTTAGGGGTTAGCGGGGGGACAAACACCGGGGAGCTGTTTTTT; CDR3: CASSLGVSGGTNTGELFF
D: TRBD1; V: TRBV7-9; size: few; J: TRBJ2-7; DNA: TGTGCCAGCAGCTTAGAGAACAGGGGCGAGCAGTACTTC; CDR3: CASSLENRGEQYF
D: TRBD2; V: TRBV6-2/TRBV6-3; size: few; J: TRBJ2-3; DNA: TGTGCCAGCAGACCGACTAGCGCAGATACGCAGTATTTT; CDR3: CASRPTSADTQYF
D: -; V: TRBV5-1; size: -; J: TRBJ2-3; DNA: TGCGCCAGCAGCTTGGGCCCTAGTAAGGGCGATACGCAGTATTTT; CDR3: CASSLGPSKGDTQYF
D: -; V: TRBV12-3/TRBV12-4; size: -; J: TRBJ2-2; DNA: TGTGCCAGCAGTCCGGGGACGATAGACACCGGGGAGCTGTTTTTT; CDR3: CASSPGTIDTGELFF
D: TRBD2; V: TRBV7-2; size: -; J: TRBJ2-3; DNA: TGTGCCAGCAGCGGCACGGGGGGTCGCACAGATACGCAGTATTTT; CDR3: CASSGTGGRTDTQYF
D: -; V: TRBV4-1; size: few; J: TRBJ2-1; DNA: TGCGCCAGCAGCCAAGAATTAGCCGATGAGCAGTTCTTC; CDR3: CASSQELADEQFF
D: -; V: TRBV20-1; size: -; J: TRBJ2-3; DNA: TGCAGAGCACTGGGCGGGCTAGTCACAGATACGCAGTATTTT; CDR3: CRALGGLVTDTQYF
D: -; V: TRBV12-3/TRBV12-4; size: -; J: TRBJ1-6; DNA: TGTGCCAGCAAATCCACTGGGTGGGCTTCACCCCTCCACTTT; CDR3: CASKSTGWASPLHF
D: -; V: TRBV18; size: few; J: TRBJ2-3; DNA: TGTGCCAGCACATATGACAGGTTAGGAACAGATACGCAGTATTTT; CDR3: CASTYDRLGTDTQYF
D: -; V: TRBV2; size: -; J: TRBJ2-7; DNA: TGTGCCAGCAGTGACGTCAGGGACGAGCAGTACTTC; CDR3: CASSDVRDEQYF
D: TRBD1; V: TRBV12-3/TRBV12-4; size: -; J: TRBJ1-6; DNA: TGTGCCAGCAGTCCCCGGACAGGGGGGGGTAATTCACCCCTCCACTTT; CDR3: CASSPRTGGGNSPLHF
D: TRBD2; V: TRBV11-2; size: -; J: TRBJ2-1; DNA: TGTGCCAGCAGCTTAGAGCGGGGGGGACACAATGAGCAGTTCTTC; CDR3: CASSLERGGHNEQFF
D: -; V: TRBV12-3/TRBV12-4; size: -; J: TRBJ2-1; DNA: TGTGCCAGCAGACAACCGAGCTCCTACAATGAGCAGTTCTTC; CDR3: CASRQPSSYNEQFF
D: -; V: TRBV5-1; size: many; J: TRBJ2-7; DNA: TGTGCCAGCAGCTTGGACGCTGCCTACGAGCAGTACTTC; CDR3: CASSLDAAYEQYF
D: TRBD2; V: TRBV5-6; size: many; J: TRBJ2-3; DNA: TGTGCCAGCAGCTTGTTTGGTGCCACAGCGGGGGGGATCACAGATACGCAGTATTTT; CDR3: CASSLFGATAGGITDTQYF
D: -; V: TRBV5-1; size: -; J: TRBJ2-7; DNA: TGCGCCAGCAGCTTGTCAGGGGTCGGTCCCTACGAGCAGTACTTC; CDR3: CASSLSGVGPYEQYF
D: TRBD2; V: TRBV7-2; size: -; J: TRBJ2-2; DNA: TGTGCCAACACCATATCTAGCGGGGGGAACACCGGGGAGCTGTTTTTT; CDR3: CANTISSGGNTGELFF
D: TRBD1; V: TRBV20-1; size: few; J: TRBJ2-7; DNA: TGCAGTGCTACCGCCCGGGACAGCATTGTTTACGAGCAGTACTTC; CDR3: CSATARDSIVYEQYF
D: TRBD1; V: TRBV25-1; size: -; J: TRBJ2-1; DNA: TGTGCCAGCAGTGAATATCGGACAGGGGGCTACAATGAGCAGTTCTTC; CDR3: CASSEYRTGGYNEQFF
D: -; V: TRBV12-1; size: -; J: TRBJ2-7; DNA: TGTGCCAGCAGCTTTGTCGGGGGAGCGGGAGAAGGCTACGAGCAGTACTTC; CDR3: CASSFVGGAGEGYEQYF
D: -; V: TRBV7-2; size: -; J: TRBJ2-3; DNA: TGTGCCAGCAGCTTCACGCCGAATACCCGGGCCAACGGATACGCGCAGTATTTT; CDR3: CASSFTPNTRANGYAQYF
D: -; V: TRBV21-1; size: few; J: TRBJ2-1; DNA: TGTGCCAGCAGCTCAAGGGGACAGGGGGCGGATTCCCTAAACTCCTACAATGAGCAGTTCTTC; CDR3: CASSSRGQGADSLNSYNEQFF
D: -; V: TRBV5-1; size: -; J: TRBJ1-1; DNA: TGCGCCAGCAGCCACGGGGGCGCTGAAGCTTTCTTT; CDR3: CASSHGGAEAFF
D: -; V: TRBV7-2; size: few; J: TRBJ1-2; DNA: TGTGCCAGCAGCCCGCCGGGAGACTATGGCTACACCTTC; CDR3: CASSPPGDYGYTF